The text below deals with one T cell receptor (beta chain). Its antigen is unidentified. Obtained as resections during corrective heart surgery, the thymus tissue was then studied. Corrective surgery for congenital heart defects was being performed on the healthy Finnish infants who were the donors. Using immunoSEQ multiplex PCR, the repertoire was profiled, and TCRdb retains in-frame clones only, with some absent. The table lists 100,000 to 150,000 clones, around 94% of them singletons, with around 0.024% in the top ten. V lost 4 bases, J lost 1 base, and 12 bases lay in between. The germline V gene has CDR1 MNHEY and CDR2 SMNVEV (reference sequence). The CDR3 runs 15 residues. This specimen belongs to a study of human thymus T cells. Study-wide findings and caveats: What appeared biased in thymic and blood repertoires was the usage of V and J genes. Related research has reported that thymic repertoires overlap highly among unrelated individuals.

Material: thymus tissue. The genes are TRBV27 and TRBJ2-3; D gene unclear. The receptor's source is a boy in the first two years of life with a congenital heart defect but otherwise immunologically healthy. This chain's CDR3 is CASSSLWQGTDTQYF. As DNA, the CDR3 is TGTGCCAGCAGTTCCCTCTGGCAGGGCACAGATACGCAGTATTTT.